This T cell receptor (beta chain) was sequenced during a study of blood T cell repertoires in COVID-19. Study context: COVID-19 samples collected from the United States, Italy and Spain covered acute and convalescent phases. PBMCs, B-cell-depleted T cells, or T cells provided the cDNA or gDNA that made up the material.

Original processing methods: Scientists estimated how many nucleated cells there were by amplifying reference gene primers. The repertoire was sequenced with immunoSEQ multiplex PCR; TCRdb's copy has only in-frame clones and lacks some. The V and J calls and clone size are taken from that table; D and trimming were inferred from the DNA. The table includes about 77,000 clones, about 92% detected once. V was cut by 3 bases and J by 6 bases, with 18 bases left in between. Germline CDR1 is SEHNR and CDR2 is FQNEAQ (reference sequence). This CDR3 is 16 amino acids long. The sample consisted of peripheral blood. The genes are TRBV7-9 and TRBJ1-5; D is perhaps TRBD1 (6 bases). The sequence was obtained from a woman older than 75 with active or convalescent COVID-19. The CDR3 nucleotides read TGTGCCAGCAGCTTGGGGGGGCCAGGGTCACGTCAGCCCCAGCATTTT. Protein sequence: CASSLGGPGSRQPQHF.